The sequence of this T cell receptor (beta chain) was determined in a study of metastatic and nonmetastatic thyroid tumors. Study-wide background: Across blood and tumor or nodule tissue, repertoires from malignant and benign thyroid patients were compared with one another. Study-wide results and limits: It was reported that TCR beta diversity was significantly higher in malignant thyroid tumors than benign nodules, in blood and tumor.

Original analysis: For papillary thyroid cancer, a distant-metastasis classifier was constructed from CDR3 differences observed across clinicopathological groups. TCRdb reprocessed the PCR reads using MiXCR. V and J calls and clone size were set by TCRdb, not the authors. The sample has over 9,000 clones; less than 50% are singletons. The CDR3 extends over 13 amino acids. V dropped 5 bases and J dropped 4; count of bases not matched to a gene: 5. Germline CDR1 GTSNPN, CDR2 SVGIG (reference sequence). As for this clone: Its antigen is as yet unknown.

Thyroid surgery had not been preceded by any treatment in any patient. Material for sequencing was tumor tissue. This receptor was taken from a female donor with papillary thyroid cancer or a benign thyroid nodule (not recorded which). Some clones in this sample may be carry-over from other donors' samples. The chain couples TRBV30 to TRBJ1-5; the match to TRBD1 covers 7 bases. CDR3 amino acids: CAWGGQKNQPQHF. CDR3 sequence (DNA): TGTGCCTGGGGGGGACAGAAAAATCAGCCCCAGCATTTT.